One and the same sample provided the 6 T cell receptor beta chains below, sequenced in a study of T cell repertoires in cytomegalovirus infection. TCRdb ran MiXCR on the reads and lists one entry per CDR3 protein. The sample yields 830,000 or so distinct CDR3 sequences, around a third seen once. For these receptors, no antigen is known. The source material was cultured CD8+ T cells from PBMCs, sampled from culture after CMV antigen stimulation. The receptors here all came from a human donor in good health (CMV status not recorded). Some clones in this sample may be carry-over from other donors' samples.

V and J are TRBV12-3 or TRBV12-4 and TRBJ2-2, with 9 bases identical to TRBD2. V trimming: 3 bases; J trimming: 0 bases; junction bases outside the gene matches: 14. The CDR3 has 20 amino acids. The CDR3 region is CASSFRLADSQVANTGELFF. The CDR3, as DNA: TGTGCCAGCAGTTTTCGACTAGCGGACTCTCAGGTAGCGAACACCGGGGAGCTGTTTTTT.

The chain has TRBV2 and TRBJ2-3; 10 nucleotides match TRBD1. Germline trimming cut 8 bases from V and 5 bases from J; bases unmatched to any gene: 10. From germline, CDR1 is SNHLY and CDR2 FYNNEI. The CDR3 loop spans 15 amino acids. The CDR3 sequence: CASGQGEIPIDTQYF. Written as DNA, the CDR3 is TGTGCCAGCGGACAGGGGGAGATACCGATAGATACGCAGTATTTT.

V is TRBV7-9 and J is TRBJ2-1; D perhaps matches TRBD1 (6 bases). The CDR3 is 17 amino acids. The germline CDR1 and CDR2 sequences are SEHNR and FQNEAQ (reference sequence). Trimming stripped 5 bases from V and 1 base from J, with 18 bases between. Written as DNA, the CDR3 is TGTGCCAGCAGCCAATCTATAAAGACAGGATCCTACAATGAGCAGTTCTTC. Its protein product is CASSQSIKTGSYNEQFF.

This clonotype has a handful of counts. The chain joins TRBV7-6 to TRBJ2-1; 9 bases fit TRBD1. CDR1 is SGHVS, CDR2 FNYEAQ, per germline. Losses at the gene ends were 1 base for V and 5 bases for J; bases not matched to a gene: 12. The length of the CDR3 is 18 residues. CDR3 bases: TGTGCCAGCAGCTTAGTGCCGCCGGGACAGGGATTCGACAATGAGCAGTTCTTC. As protein: CASSLVPPGQGFDNEQFF.

A few counts support this clonotype. V gene TRBV6-5 combines with J gene TRBJ2-7; 7 bases are shared with TRBD2. Looked up from germline, CDR1 is MNHEY and CDR2 is SVGAGI. V trimming: 2 bases; J trimming: 0 bases; junction bases outside the gene matches: 13. The CDR3 spans 18 residues. CDR3 nucleotides: TGTGCCAGCAGTTACGAGTGGGGTAGCGGGCTAAGCTCCTACGAGCAGTACTTC. Translating gives CASSYEWGSGLSSYEQYF.

As concerns this clonotype: The junction differs from germline at one of its ends, possibly a read error. The chain carries TRBV24-1 and TRBJ2-1; 12 positions agree with TRBD2. The length of the CDR3 is 14 residues. Germline V gene lookup returns CDR1 KGHDR and CDR2 SFDVKD. CDR3 loop: CATSGLAGANERFF. In DNA, the CDR3 is TGTGCCACCAGTGGACTAGCGGGGGCGAATGAGCGGTTCTTC.